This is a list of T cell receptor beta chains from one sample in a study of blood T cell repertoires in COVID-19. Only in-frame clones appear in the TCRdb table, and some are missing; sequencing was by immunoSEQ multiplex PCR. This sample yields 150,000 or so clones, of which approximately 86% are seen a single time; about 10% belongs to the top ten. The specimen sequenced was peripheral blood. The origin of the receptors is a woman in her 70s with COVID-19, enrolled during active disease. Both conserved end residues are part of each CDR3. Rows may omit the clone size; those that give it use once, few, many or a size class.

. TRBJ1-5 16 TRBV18 CASSPPNRGRNQPQHF
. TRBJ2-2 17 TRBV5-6 CASSLVGTGLNTGELFF
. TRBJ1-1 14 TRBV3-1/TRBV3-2 CASSHDRFNTEAFF
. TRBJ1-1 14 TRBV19 CASTFPGSQLKAFF
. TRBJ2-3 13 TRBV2 CASVVGRTDTQYF
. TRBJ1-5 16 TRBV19 CASSIDSGTGNQPQHF
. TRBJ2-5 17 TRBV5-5 CASSSPIRGQGEETQYF
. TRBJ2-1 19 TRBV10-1 CASSGDRGRGPRYNNEQFF
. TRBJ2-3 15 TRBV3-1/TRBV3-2 CASSQDLGRTTTQYF
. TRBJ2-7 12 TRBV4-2 CASSPGGYEQYF
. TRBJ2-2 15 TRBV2 CASNPDRGRIGELFF
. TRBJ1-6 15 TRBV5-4 CASSGGTGVISPLHF
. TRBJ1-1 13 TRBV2 CASGQGPNTEAFF
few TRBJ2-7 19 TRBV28 CASRLPGQPPKGQLYEQYF
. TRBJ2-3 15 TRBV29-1 CSVEDWRRSTDTQYF
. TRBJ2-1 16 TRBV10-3 CAISERLAGFYNEQFF
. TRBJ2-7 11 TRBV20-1 CSANGPHEQYF
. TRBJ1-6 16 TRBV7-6 CASSLAGQGQNSPLHF
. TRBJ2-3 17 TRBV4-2 CASSQGAGETSTDTQYF
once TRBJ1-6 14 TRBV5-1 CASSLDGGNSPLHF
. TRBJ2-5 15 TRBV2 CASSEIGGGRETQYF
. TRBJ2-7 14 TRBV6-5 CASTTGQGGYEQYF
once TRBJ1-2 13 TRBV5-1 CASSLGQSYGYTF
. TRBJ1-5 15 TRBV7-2 CASSLGSQGAQPQHF